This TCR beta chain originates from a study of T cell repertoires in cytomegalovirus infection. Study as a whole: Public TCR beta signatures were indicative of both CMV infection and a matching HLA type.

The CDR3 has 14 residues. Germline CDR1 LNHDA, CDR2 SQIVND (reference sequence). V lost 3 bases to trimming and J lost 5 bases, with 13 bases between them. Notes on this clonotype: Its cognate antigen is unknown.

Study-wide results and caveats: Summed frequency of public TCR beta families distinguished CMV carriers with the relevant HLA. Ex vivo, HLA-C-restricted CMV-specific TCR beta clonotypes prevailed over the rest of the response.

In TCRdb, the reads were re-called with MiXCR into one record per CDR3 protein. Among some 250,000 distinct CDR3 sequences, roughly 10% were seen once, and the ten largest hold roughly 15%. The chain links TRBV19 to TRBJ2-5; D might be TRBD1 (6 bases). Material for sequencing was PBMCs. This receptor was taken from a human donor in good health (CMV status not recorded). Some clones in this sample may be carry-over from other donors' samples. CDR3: CASSIGQSTETQYF. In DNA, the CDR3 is TGTGCCAGTAGTATTGGACAGTCCACGGAGACCCAGTACTTC. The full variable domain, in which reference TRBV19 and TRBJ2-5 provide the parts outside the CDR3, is DGGITQSPKYLFRKEGQNVTLSCEQNLNHDAMYWYRQDPGQGLRLIYYSQIVNDFQKGDIAEGYSVSREKKESFPLTVTSAQKNPTAFYLCASSIGQSTETQYFGPGTRLLVL.